This T cell receptor (beta chain) was sequenced for a study of blood T cell repertoires in COVID-19. Study details: COVID-19 samples, acute and convalescent, were from the United States, Italy and Spain. The cDNA or gDNA used as material had been derived from T cells, B-cell-depleted T cells, or PBMCs.

The protocol was immunoSEQ multiplex PCR, while the TCRdb copy is restricted to in-frame clones and leaves out a portion. Of approximately 250,000 clones listed, 85% to 90% are singletons. V shed 5 bases and J shed 0 bases, with 17 bases lying between them. Germline V gives CDR1 MGHRA, CDR2 YSYEKL. The CDR3 covers 17 residues. The V call is TRBV4-1, the J call TRBJ1-3; D may be TRBD1 (6 bases). Input material: PBMCs or T cells enriched from blood (not recorded which). The source of this sequence is a woman in her 30s who had recovered from COVID-19. CDR3 sequence: CASSKGQFRTSGNTIYF. DNA of the CDR3: TGCGCCAGCAGCAAAGGACAGTTCCGAACCTCTGGAAACACCATATATTTT.